This TCR beta chain was retrieved from a study of CD8 T cells in Susac syndrome. Germline V gene lookup returns CDR1 MGHRA and CDR2 YSYEKL. Trimming cost V 4 bases and J 4 bases; bases outside gene matches: 7. The CDR3 covers 17 residues. Turning to this clonotype: Its antigen is as yet unknown.

General observations from the study: There were 15 to 20 Susac-specific public clones in total CD8+ repertoires and a few in CD8+ TEMRA repertoires.

The RNA, about 0.45 to 1 ug, was put through reverse transcription using random hexamers. TCRdb reanalysed the immunoSEQ multiplex PCR reads using MiXCR and keeps one entry per CDR3 protein. The repertoire holds about 130,000 distinct CDR3 sequences, with approximately 95% as singletons. The chain employs TRBV4-1 and TRBJ2-3; 14 bases align to TRBD2. The sample was CD8+ T cells from PBMCs. The source is a human donor with Susac syndrome. The CDR3 DNA is TGCGCCAGCAGCCGTTGGGGACTAGCGGGAGTTGCAGATACGCAGTATTTT. Its translation: CASSRWGLAGVADTQYF.